This record concerns one TCR beta chain sequence. Sequencing was performed with immunoSEQ multiplex PCR; in TCRdb, only in-frame clones are kept and a portion is missing. Among fewer than 150,000 clones listed, approximately 88% were seen once. The data were taken from a study of T cell responses to AZD1222 COVID-19 vaccine. V lost 1 base and J 5 bases, leaving 9 bases between the germline ends. The germline CDR1 and CDR2 sequences are SGHDN and FVKESK. CDR3 length: 14 amino acids. The genes are TRBV14 and TRBJ2-1; D may match TRBD1 or TRBD2 (5 bases each). Source: peripheral blood, taken 28 days after the second AZD1222 dose. The receptor comes from an adult who received the AZD1222 COVID-19 vaccine. The CDR3, as DNA: TGTGCCAGCAGCCAAGGGGACGGGAACAATGAGCAGTTCTTC. Protein: CASSQGDGNNEQFF.